A selection of T cell receptor beta chains follows, all from one sample in a study of shared clonotypes between healthy human individuals. TCRdb's table, derived via immunoSEQ multiplex PCR, lists solely in-frame clones and lacks some. This sample yields about 2.4 million clones, of which roughly 93% are seen a single time; 0.36% belongs to the top ten. The specimen was naive CD4+ T cells from PBMCs. The receptors were gathered from a man between 18 and 35 years old in good health. Some clones in this sample may be carry-over from other donors' samples. Each CDR3 is given with its conserved first and last residue. Fields, in order: D gene, J gene, clone size, V gene, CDR3 protein. The D gene is left open where the match is weak. Clone size is given for some rows only: seen once, a few or many times, or a class if the clone is expanded.

.,TRBJ2-2,.,TRBV6-1,CASKLDYTNTGELFF
TRBD2,TRBJ2-4,.,TRBV7-2,CASSLSGKGKNIQYF
.,TRBJ1-1,once,TRBV9,CASSVGGAADTEAFF
TRBD2,TRBJ2-5,once,TRBV5-4,CASSPTSGRGETQYF
.,TRBJ1-2,.,TRBV28,CASSLGFYGYTF
.,TRBJ2-5,.,TRBV5-1,CASSRQGDQETQYF
.,TRBJ1-3,.,TRBV7-9,CASSLSRSGNTIYF
.,TRBJ2-3,.,TRBV29-1,CSVGGPGAPDTQYF
.,TRBJ2-1,.,TRBV4-3,CASRADSKSYNEQFF
.,TRBJ2-1,once,TRBV9,CASSVASGYNEQFF
TRBD2,TRBJ2-7,few,TRBV28,CASSLPGGEQYF
.,TRBJ2-1,.,TRBV7-9,CASIQRAGAREQFF
TRBD2,TRBJ2-1,.,TRBV6-5,CASRELAGGPREQFF
TRBD1,TRBJ2-4,.,TRBV19,CASTGQGTSGPLNIQYF
.,TRBJ1-4,.,TRBV28,CASTGNEKLFF
TRBD1,TRBJ1-4,.,TRBV6-6,CASGPTGWEEKLFF
.,TRBJ2-7,.,TRBV5-1,CASSLDPVTYEQYF
TRBD1,TRBJ2-3,.,TRBV5-4,CASSRGGLGRTDTQYF